This TCR beta chain was retrieved from a study of yellow fever vaccine responses in identical twins. Regarding the study as a whole: Vaccine T cell responses of twins reportedly seemed partly convergent and partly personalized.

The germline V gene has CDR1 SGHRS and CDR2 YFSETQ. This CDR3 contains 12 residues. TCRdb re-called the RT-PCR reads through MiXCR, storing one row per CDR3 protein. The table includes under 4,000 distinct CDR3 sequences, roughly 83% detected once. Concerning this clonotype: Its antigen is unidentified. The junction differs from germline at one of its ends, possibly a read error.

This TCR was recovered from a woman aged 18-29 years who received the yellow fever vaccine. This specimen was T cells from blood (PBMCs), unsorted or a sorted subset (not recorded which), taken before or after yellow fever vaccination (not recorded which). The chain links TRBV5-1 to TRBJ2-1; D unresolved. The CDR3 reads CASRFKFNEQFF. The CDR3 DNA is TGCGCCAGCCGCTTCAAGTTCAATGAGCAGTTCTTC.